Listed here are 24 T cell receptor beta chains from one sample, sequenced in a study of Tregs in tolerant kidney transplant recipients. Their cognate antigens are unknown. The table came from immunoSEQ multiplex PCR; TCRdb's copy has only in-frame clones and leaves some out. Among 9,400 or so clones listed, 45% to 50% were seen once. The sample comprised CD4+ T cells from blood cultured with allogeneic cells. The receptors derive from a human donor in good health.

The chain combines TRBV4-2 with TRBJ2-1; a possible D gene is TRBD2 (7 bases). In germline, CDR1 is LGHNA, CDR2 YNFKEQ. The CDR3 contains 17 residues. V was cut by 1 base and J by 9 bases, with 22 bases left in between. CDR3 bases: TGTGCCAGCAGCCAAGGGACGAGGGGGGGAGTCTTCGGTGAGCAGTTCTTC. Protein sequence: CASSQGTRGGVFGEQFF.

In its sample, this clone was seen a few times. The chain employs TRBV2 and TRBJ1-6; D is undetermined. The CDR3 contains 12 residues. The germline V gene has CDR1 SNHLY and CDR2 FYNNEI. V lost 7 bases to trimming and J lost 11 bases, with 12 bases between them. The CDR3 reads CASTISLPPLHF. Here the CDR3 DNA reads TGTGCCAGCACCATATCTCTGCCACCCCTCCACTTT.

J is TRBJ1-2 and V is TRBV30; 10 positions agree with TRBD1. The CDR3 spans 13 residues. J gave up 6 bases and V 5 bases, and 6 bases lay outside the gene matches. CDR1 GTSNPN and CDR2 SVGIG come from the germline V gene (reference sequence). CDR3 sequence: CAWGQGVSHGYTF. For the CDR3, the DNA is TGTGCCTGGGGACAGGGGGTGTCACATGGCTACACCTTC.

This clone is medium-sized within its sample. The rearrangement links TRBV11-2 to TRBJ1-3; D is uncertain. Trimming took off 5 bases at V and 2 bases at J, with 13 bases between the two ends. The CDR3 length is 15 residues. Germline assignment: CDR1 SGHAT and CDR2 FQNNGV. CDR3 DNA: TGTGCCAGCAGCCGCCTCGGTTCTACTGGAAACACCATATATTTT. It yields the protein CASSRLGSTGNTIYF.

A few counts support this clone. The rearrangement uses TRBV5-5 and TRBJ1-2, with D possibly matching TRBD1 (6 bases). The CDR3 sequence is 16 residues long. Germline CDR1 SGHKS, CDR2 YYEKEE (reference sequence). V lost 4 bases and J lost 7, with 23 bases in between. The CDR3 protein is CASSRTNPDRIFGYTF. CDR3 in DNA: TGTGCCAGCAGCCGAACCAACCCTGACAGGATTTTTGGCTACACCTTC.

The V call is TRBV7-3, the J call TRBJ1-5; D possibly corresponds to TRBD1 (6 bases). Germline V lookup: CDR1 SGHTA, CDR2 FQGTGA. The CDR3 spans 16 residues. The V end was cut by 3 bases, the J end by 0 bases, with 12 bases between. The CDR3 DNA reads TGTGCCAGCAGCTTTAGGACAGATTATAGCAATCAGCCCCAGCATTTT. Translated: CASSFRTDYSNQPQHF.

A few counts support this clone. The V and J genes are TRBV11-2 and TRBJ1-3; D remains ambiguous. CDR1 is SGHAT and CDR2 is FQNNGV in the germline V gene. V dropped 3 bases and J dropped 0 bases, with 6 bases sitting between them. This CDR3 is 14 amino acids long. CDR3 in amino acids: CASSFGVSGNTIYF. The DNA of the CDR3 is TGTGCCAGCAGCTTTGGTGTCTCTGGAAACACCATATATTTT.

Regarding this clone: The junction shows a germline mismatch at one end, possibly a read error. V is TRBV5-8 and J is TRBJ2-7, with D possibly TRBD2 on 7 matching bases. The CDR3 has 15 amino acids. Per the germline V gene, CDR1 is SGHTS and CDR2 is YDEGEE. The CDR3 DNA reads TGCGCCAGCAGCCAAGGCTATGGGGGGGCCTTCGAGCAGTACTTC. As protein: CASSQGYGGAFEQYF.

This rearrangement joins TRBV2 to TRBJ1-1, with 7 bases identical to TRBD1. CDR1 and CDR2 (germline): SNHLY, FYNNEI. The CDR3 is 14 amino acids. Losses at the gene ends were 3 bases for V and 1 base for J; bases not matched to a gene: 2. In DNA, the CDR3 is TGTGCCAGCAGTGATAGGACAGGGAACACTGAAGCTTTCTTT. Translation: CASSDRTGNTEAFF.

This clone was recorded only once. This sequence joins TRBV11-2 and TRBJ1-4; a weak D match, TRBD1 (6 bases). The CDR3 covers 14 residues. V was trimmed by 0 bases and J by 16 bases, leaving 18 bases between them. Germline V gene sequence: CDR1 SGHAT, CDR2 FQNNGV. For the CDR3, the DNA is TGTGCCAGCAGCTTAGAAGGGACAACCTTGGCAAGGTTTTTT. This encodes CASSLEGTTLARFF.

This clone showed up just a few times. The V call is TRBV13, the J call TRBJ2-5; 7 nucleotides align to TRBD1. This CDR3 is built from 15 residues. Germline V lookup: CDR1 PRHDT, CDR2 FYEKMQ (reference sequence). J lost 2 bases, V lost 4 bases, and 7 bases had no gene match. The CDR3 DNA sequence: TGTGCCAGCAGCTGGGGACAGAGAGAACAAGAGACCCAGTACTTC. Translated: CASSWGQREQETQYF. Using reference TRBV13 and TRBJ2-5 for the parts outside the CDR3, the full variable domain is AAGVIQSPRHLIKEKRETATLKCYPIPRHDTVYWYQQGPGQDPQFLISFYEKMQSDKGSIPDRFSAQQFSDYHSELNMSSLELGDSALYFCASSWGQREQETQYFGPGTRLLVL.

The chain links TRBV6-6 to TRBJ2-7, with D possibly called TRBD1 or TRBD2 (6 bases each). V lost 10 bases, J lost 7 bases, and 17 bases lay in between. The CDR3 runs 12 residues. The germline CDR1 and CDR2 sequences are MNHNY and SVGAGI (reference sequence). The CDR3 region is CATSRGLGEQYF. The CDR3 nucleotides are TGTGCCACCTCTCGGGGGCTGGGAGAGCAGTACTTC.

The gene calls are TRBV5-1 and TRBJ1-1; no reliable D call. V lost 4 bases and J lost 0, with 13 bases in between. CDR1 and CDR2 (germline): SGHRS, YFSETQ. CDR3 length: 15 amino acids. CDR3 loop: CASSPGLRMNTEAFF. DNA of the CDR3: TGCGCCAGCAGCCCCGGACTGAGAATGAACACTGAAGCTTTCTTT.

This sequence joins TRBV5-4 and TRBJ2-7; no firm D call. V was cut by 4 bases and J by 5 bases, with 19 bases left in between. CDR1 and CDR2 (germline): SGHNT, YYREEE (reference sequence). The CDR3 is made up of 15 amino acids. The DNA of the CDR3 is TGTGCCAGCAGCCCCCGGTCCGTAGGGATGCACGAGCAGTACTTC. It yields the protein CASSPRSVGMHEQYF.

This chain links TRBV7-2 with TRBJ2-5; 8 bases match TRBD1. V dropped 1 base and J dropped 5; count of bases not matched to a gene: 6. In germline, CDR1 is SGHTA, CDR2 FQGNSA. The CDR3 has 15 residues. This chain's CDR3 is CASSLVPGGWETQYF. The CDR3 DNA sequence: TGTGCCAGCAGCTTAGTCCCAGGGGGCTGGGAGACCCAGTACTTC.

The CDR3 nucleotides read TGTGCCAGCAGCCCCGGGACTAGCGGGGCAGATACGCAGTATTTT. The encoded protein is CASSPGTSGADTQYF. The rearrangement uses TRBV7-6 and TRBJ2-3; 13 nucleotides agree with TRBD2. Germline-derived CDR1 and CDR2 are SGHVS and FNYEAQ. V gave up 5 bases and J gave up 4 bases; unmatched junction bases: 3. The CDR3 consists of 15 residues.

As to this clone: Other DNA sequences in the same sample also yield this CDR3. V is TRBV5-4 and J is TRBJ1-2, with D unresolved. The ends were cut back, 1 base at V and 8 bases at J, with 9 bases in the middle. The V gene's germline CDR1 is SGHNT and CDR2 YYREEE (reference sequence). The CDR3 runs to 12 residues. CDR3 bases: TGTGCCAGCAGCTTGAGAGTCTCCGGCTACACCTTC. Translation: CASSLRVSGYTF.

This clone was detected many times. The sample contains more than one DNA sequence encoding this CDR3. The rearrangement links TRBV4-2 to TRBJ2-5; D gene ambiguous. The CDR3 has 15 residues. V gave up 0 bases and J gave up 1 base, with 9 bases separating them. Germline V gene sequence: CDR1 LGHNA, CDR2 YNFKEQ. CDR3 in amino acids: CASSQEGHSQETQYF. CDR3 DNA: TGTGCCAGCAGCCAAGAAGGGCACAGCCAAGAGACCCAGTACTTC.

This clone is labeled as medium-sized. This chain uses TRBV18 with TRBJ1-1, with TRBD1 as a possible D gene (5 bases). This CDR3 comprises 14 residues. The germline V gene encodes CDR1 KGHSH and CDR2 LQKENI. V was shortened by 3 bases and J by 8 bases, with 16 bases between the two germline ends. The CDR3 is CASSPFRGLSEAFF. The CDR3 bases are TGTGCCAGCTCACCCTTCCGGGGACTATCAGAAGCTTTCTTT.

The V gene is TRBV5-1, the J gene TRBJ2-7; D possibly uses TRBD1 or TRBD2 (6 bases each). The CDR3 is 13 residues long. Trimming cost V 0 bases and J 6 bases, with 10 bases left between them. In germline, CDR1 is SGHRS, CDR2 YFSETQ. DNA of the CDR3: TGCGCCAGCAGCTTGGAGGGGGGCGGCGAGCAGTACTTC. Translated, it gives CASSLEGGGEQYF.

V gene TRBV4-2 combines with J gene TRBJ2-5; 7 bases map to TRBD2. This CDR3 contains 13 residues. Germline CDR1 reads LGHNA; CDR2 reads YNFKEQ. V trimming: 5 bases; J trimming: 7 bases; junction bases outside the gene matches: 7. The CDR3 DNA follows: TGTGCCAGCAGCTTAGAGGCTAGCGGGACCCAGTACTTC. Its protein product is CASSLEASGTQYF.

This clone has more than one count but fewer than ten. The chain recombines TRBV7-8 with TRBJ2-7; D may be TRBD1 (5 bases). The CDR3 is 16 amino acids. Germline V gene sequence: CDR1 SGHVS, CDR2 FQNEAQ. Trimming cost V 3 bases and J 0 bases, with 15 bases left between them. In DNA, the CDR3 is TGTGCCAGCAGCTTTGGTACGCGACAGAGCTCCTACGAGCAGTACTTC. It codes for CASSFGTRQSSYEQYF.

This chain joins TRBV6-6 and TRBJ2-3; perhaps TRBD2 as D (5 bases). V was clipped by 7 bases and J by 5 bases, with 7 bases between them. CDR1 is MNHNY, CDR2 SVGAGI, per germline (reference sequence). The CDR3 loop spans 11 amino acids. The CDR3 reads CASTRGDTQYF. CDR3 DNA sequence: TGTGCCAGCACCCGGGGAGATACGCAGTATTTT.

This clone was found many times. The rearrangement joins TRBV5-4 to TRBJ1-6; D ambiguous. The CDR3 is 13 residues long. Germline V lookup: CDR1 SGHNT, CDR2 YYREEE (reference sequence). For the CDR3, the DNA is TGTGCTGCTAGCACGTCCTATAATTCACCCCTCCACTTT. Its protein product is CAASTSYNSPLHF.